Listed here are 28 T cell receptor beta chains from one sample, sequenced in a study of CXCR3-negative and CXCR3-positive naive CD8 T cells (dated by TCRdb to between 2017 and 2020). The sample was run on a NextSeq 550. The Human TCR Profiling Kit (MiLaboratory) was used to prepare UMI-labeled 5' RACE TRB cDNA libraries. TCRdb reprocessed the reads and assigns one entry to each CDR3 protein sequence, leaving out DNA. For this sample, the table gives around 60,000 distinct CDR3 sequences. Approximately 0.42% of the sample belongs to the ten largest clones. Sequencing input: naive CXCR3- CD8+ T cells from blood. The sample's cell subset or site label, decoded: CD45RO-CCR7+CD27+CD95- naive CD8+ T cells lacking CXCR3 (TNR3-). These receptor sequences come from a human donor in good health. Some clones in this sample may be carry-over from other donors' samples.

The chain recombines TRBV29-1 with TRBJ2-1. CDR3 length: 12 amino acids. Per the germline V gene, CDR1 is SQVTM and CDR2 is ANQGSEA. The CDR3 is CSVESYGVMQFF.

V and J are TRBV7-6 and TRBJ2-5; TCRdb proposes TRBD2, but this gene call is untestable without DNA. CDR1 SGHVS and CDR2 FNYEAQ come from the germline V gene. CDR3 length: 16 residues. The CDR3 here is CASTLTSGVLLGTQYF.

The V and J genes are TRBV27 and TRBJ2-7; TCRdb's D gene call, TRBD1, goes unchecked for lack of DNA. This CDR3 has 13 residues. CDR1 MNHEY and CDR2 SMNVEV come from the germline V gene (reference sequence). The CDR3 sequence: CASSLSQAYEQYF.

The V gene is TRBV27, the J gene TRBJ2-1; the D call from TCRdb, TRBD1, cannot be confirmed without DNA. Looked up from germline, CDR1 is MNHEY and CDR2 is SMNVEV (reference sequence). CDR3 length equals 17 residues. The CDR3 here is CASSYRALRGDDNEQFF.

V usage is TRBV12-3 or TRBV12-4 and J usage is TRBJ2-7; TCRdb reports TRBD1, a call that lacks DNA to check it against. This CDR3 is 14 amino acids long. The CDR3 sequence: CASSPRDKVYEQYF.

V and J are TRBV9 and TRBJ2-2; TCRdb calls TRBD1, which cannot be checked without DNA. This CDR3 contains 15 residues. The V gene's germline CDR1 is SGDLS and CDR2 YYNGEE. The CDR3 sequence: CASSPGSGRTGELFF.

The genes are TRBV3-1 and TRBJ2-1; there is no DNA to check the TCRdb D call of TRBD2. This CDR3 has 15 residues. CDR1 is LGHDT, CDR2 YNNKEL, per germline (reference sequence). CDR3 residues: CASSLGLAGSHEQFF.

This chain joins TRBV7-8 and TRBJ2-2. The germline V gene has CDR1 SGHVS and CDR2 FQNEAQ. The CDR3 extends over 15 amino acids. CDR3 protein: CASSPSQANTGELFF. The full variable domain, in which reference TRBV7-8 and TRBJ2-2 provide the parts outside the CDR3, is GAGVSQSPRYKVAKRGQDVALRCDPISGHVSLFWYQQALGQGPEFLTYFQNEAQLDKSGLPSDRFFAERPEGSVSTLKIQRTQQEDSAVYLCASSPSQANTGELFFGEGSRLTVL.

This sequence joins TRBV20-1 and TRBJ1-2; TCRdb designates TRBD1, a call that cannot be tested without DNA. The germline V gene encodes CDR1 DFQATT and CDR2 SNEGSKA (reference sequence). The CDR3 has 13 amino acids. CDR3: CSARQGADYGYTF.

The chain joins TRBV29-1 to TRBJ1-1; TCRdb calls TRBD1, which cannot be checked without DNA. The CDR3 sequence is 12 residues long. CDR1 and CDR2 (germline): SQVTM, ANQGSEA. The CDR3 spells CSQTGEGTEAFF.

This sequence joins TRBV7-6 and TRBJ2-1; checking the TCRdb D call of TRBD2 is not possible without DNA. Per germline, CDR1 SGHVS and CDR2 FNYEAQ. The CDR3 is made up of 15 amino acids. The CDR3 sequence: CASSSGGASPDEQFF.

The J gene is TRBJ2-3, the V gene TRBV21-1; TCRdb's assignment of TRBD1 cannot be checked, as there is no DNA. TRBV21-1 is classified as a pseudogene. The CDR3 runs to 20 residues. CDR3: CASSSSAGPGTRSVEDTQYF.

CDR3 amino acids: CASTGTGPNEQFF. This chain links TRBV10-2 with TRBJ2-1; checking the TCRdb D call of TRBD1 is not possible without DNA. Germline V CDR1 and CDR2: WSHSY, SAAADI. The CDR3 is 13 amino acids.

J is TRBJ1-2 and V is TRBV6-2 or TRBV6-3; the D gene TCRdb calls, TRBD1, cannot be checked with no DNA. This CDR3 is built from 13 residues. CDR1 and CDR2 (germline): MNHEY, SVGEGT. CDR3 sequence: CASRSRDSDGYTF.

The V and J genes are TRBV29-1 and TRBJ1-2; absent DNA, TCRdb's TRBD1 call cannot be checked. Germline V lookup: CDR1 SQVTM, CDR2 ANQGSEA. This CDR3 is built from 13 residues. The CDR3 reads CSALGQGLKGYTF.

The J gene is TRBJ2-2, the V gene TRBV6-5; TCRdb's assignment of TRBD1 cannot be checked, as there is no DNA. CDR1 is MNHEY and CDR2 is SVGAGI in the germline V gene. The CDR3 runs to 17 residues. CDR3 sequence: CASSQRQTGANTGELFF.

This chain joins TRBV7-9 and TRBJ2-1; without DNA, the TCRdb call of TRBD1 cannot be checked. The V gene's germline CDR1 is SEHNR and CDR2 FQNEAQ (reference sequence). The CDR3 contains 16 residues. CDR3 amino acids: CASSFPPQGSDNEQFF.

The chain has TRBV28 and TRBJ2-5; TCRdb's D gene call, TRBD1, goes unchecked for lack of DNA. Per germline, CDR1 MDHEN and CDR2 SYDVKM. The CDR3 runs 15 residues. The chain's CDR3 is CASSSSQGAQETQYF.

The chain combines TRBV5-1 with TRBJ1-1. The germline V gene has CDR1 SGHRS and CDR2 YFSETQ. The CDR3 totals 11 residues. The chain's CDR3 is CASSLDSRMVF.

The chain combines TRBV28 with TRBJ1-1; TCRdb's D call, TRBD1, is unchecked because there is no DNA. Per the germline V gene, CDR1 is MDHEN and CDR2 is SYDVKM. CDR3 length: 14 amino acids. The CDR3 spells CASSLQGFNTEAFF.

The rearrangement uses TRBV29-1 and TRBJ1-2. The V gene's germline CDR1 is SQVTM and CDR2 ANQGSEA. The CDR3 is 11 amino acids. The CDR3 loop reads CSVEGRRGYTF.

CDR3 in amino acids: CASGPEGVFGYTF. This chain links TRBV11-2 with TRBJ1-2; TCRdb lists TRBD1, though no DNA is available to test this call. From germline, CDR1 is SGHAT and CDR2 FQNNGV. The CDR3 has 13 residues. The entire variable domain, with the rest obtained from reference TRBV11-2 and TRBJ1-2, is as follows: EAGVAQSPRYKIIEKRQSVAFWCNPISGHATLYWYQQILGQGPKLLIQFQNNGVVDDSQLPKDRFSAERLKGVDSTLKIQPAKLEDSAVYLCASGPEGVFGYTFGSGTRLTVV.

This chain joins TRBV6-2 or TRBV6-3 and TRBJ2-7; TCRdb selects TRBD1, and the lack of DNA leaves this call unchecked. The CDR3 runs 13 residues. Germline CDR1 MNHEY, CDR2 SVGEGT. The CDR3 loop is CASSPGRNYEKYF.

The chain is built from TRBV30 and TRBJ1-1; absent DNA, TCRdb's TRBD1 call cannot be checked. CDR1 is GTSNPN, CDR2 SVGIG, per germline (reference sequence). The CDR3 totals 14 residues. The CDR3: CAWSVNRGHTEAFF.

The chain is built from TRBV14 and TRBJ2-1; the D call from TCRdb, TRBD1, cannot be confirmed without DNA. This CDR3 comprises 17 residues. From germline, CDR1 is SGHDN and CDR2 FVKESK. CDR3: CASSQGFGGSSYNEQFF.

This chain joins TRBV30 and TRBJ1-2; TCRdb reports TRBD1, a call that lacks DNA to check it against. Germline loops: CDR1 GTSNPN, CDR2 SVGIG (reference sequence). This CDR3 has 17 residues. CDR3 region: CACHRRTGLSIYYGYTF.

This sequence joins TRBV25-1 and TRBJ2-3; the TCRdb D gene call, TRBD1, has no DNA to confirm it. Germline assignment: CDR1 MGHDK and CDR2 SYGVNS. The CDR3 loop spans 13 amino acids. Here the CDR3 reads CASKEGHLDTQYF.

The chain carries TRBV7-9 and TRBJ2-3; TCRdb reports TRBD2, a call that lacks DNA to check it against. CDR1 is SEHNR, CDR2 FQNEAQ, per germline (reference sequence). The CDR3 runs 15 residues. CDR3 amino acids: CASSLVAGDTDTQYF. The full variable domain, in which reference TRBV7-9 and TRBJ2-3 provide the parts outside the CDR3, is DTGVSQNPRHKITKRGQNVTFRCDPISEHNRLYWYRQTLGQGPEFLTYFQNEAQLEKSRLLSDRFSAERPKGSFSTLEIQRTEQGDSAMYLCASSLVAGDTDTQYFGPGTRLTVL.